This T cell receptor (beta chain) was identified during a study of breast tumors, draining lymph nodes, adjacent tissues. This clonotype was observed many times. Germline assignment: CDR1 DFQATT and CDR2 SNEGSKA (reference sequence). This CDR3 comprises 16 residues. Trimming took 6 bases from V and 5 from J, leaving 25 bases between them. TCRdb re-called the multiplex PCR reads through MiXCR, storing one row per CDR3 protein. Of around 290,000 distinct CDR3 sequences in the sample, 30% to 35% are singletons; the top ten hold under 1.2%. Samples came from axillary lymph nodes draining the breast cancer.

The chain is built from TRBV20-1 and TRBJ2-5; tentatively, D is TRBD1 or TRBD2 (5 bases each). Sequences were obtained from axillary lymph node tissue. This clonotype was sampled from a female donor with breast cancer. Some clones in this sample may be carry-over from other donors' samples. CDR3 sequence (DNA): TGCAGTGCCGAGCCCTGGGACGGTCTCATAGGGGAGACCCAGTACTTC. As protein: CSAEPWDGLIGETQYF.